These T cell receptor beta chains were read from a single sample in a study of cytomegalovirus exposure and HLA in healthy donors. Here immunoSEQ multiplex PCR was the method, and the copy in TCRdb shows in-frame clones only, minus some. The sample lists more than 130,000 clones; around 88% were seen once. The sequencing sample was made of PBMCs. The origin of the receptors is a woman aged 18-35 years in good health and CMV-seropositive. Both conserved end residues are part of each CDR3. A D gene is named only where the DNA matches it firmly. Clone size appears in some rows only: once, few, many, or a class for an expanded clone.

V: TRBV6-5
size: once
J: TRBJ2-4
D: TRBD2
CDR3: CASSRAGVGNIQYF
DNA: TGTGCCAGCTCCCGAGCGGGGGTGGGAAACATTCAGTACTTC

V: TRBV2
size: NA
J: TRBJ2-6
D: NA
CDR3: CASSELRSGSSGANVLTF
DNA: TGTGCCAGCAGTGAATTAAGGTCAGGTAGCTCTGGGGCCAACGTCCTGACTTTC

V: TRBV9
size: NA
J: TRBJ1-4
D: TRBD1
CDR3: CASSVNRWTGEEKLFF
DNA: TGTGCCAGCAGCGTAAATCGTTGGACAGGGGAAGAAAAACTGTTTTTT

V: TRBV7-3
size: NA
J: TRBJ2-1
D: TRBD1
CDR3: CASSLYRDRAYNEQFF
DNA: TGTGCCAGCAGCTTATATAGGGACAGGGCCTACAATGAGCAGTTCTTC

V: TRBV25-1
size: NA
J: TRBJ2-1
D: TRBD2
CDR3: CASSEYPAGVRNEQFF
DNA: TGTGCCAGCAGTGAATACCCAGCGGGAGTTCGTAATGAGCAGTTCTTC

V: TRBV6-6
size: NA
J: TRBJ1-6
D: NA
CDR3: CASSPPGQRGSPLHF
DNA: TGTGCCAGCAGCCCCCCCGGACAGAGGGGTTCACCCCTCCACTTT

V: TRBV10-2
size: NA
J: TRBJ2-1
D: TRBD2
CDR3: CASRGLESYNEQFF
DNA: TGCGCCAGCAGGGGACTAGAATCCTACAATGAGCAGTTCTTC

V: TRBV28
size: NA
J: TRBJ2-7
D: TRBD2
CDR3: CASSFIIGLGRNIGAYEQYF
DNA: TGTGCCAGCAGTTTCATTATTGGACTAGGCAGGAACATCGGGGCCTACGAGCAGTACTTC

V: TRBV6-1
size: NA
J: TRBJ1-6
D: NA
CDR3: CASLEGSSYNSPLHF
DNA: TGTGCCAGCTTAGAGGGAAGCTCCTATAATTCACCCCTCCACTTT

V: TRBV29-1
size: NA
J: TRBJ1-2
D: TRBD1
CDR3: CSVEGQLGGYTF
DNA: TGCAGCGTTGAGGGACAGTTGGGTGGCTACACCTTC

V: TRBV30
size: NA
J: TRBJ1-1
D: NA
CDR3: CAWSVLMNTEAFF
DNA: TGTGCCTGGAGTGTATTAATGAACACTGAAGCTTTCTTT

V: TRBV7-8
size: NA
J: TRBJ1-1
D: NA
CDR3: CASSLIAAVNTEAFF
DNA: TGTGCCAGCAGCTTAATCGCGGCAGTGAACACTGAAGCTTTCTTT

V: TRBV29-1
size: few
J: TRBJ1-1
D: TRBD1
CDR3: CSVGQGHGEAFF
DNA: TGCAGCGTTGGACAGGGGCACGGTGAAGCTTTCTTT

V: TRBV9
size: NA
J: TRBJ1-4
D: TRBD1
CDR3: CASSGSAGQGNEKLFF
DNA: TGTGCCAGCAGCGGATCTGCCGGACAGGGGAATGAAAAACTGTTTTTT

V: TRBV11-2
size: NA
J: TRBJ1-1
D: NA
CDR3: CASTVNTEAFF
DNA: TGTGCCAGCACCGTAAACACTGAAGCTTTCTTT

V: TRBV11-3
size: NA
J: TRBJ2-1
D: NA
CDR3: CASSLEGVGNNEQFF
DNA: TGTGCCAGCAGCCTAGAAGGGGTAGGGAACAATGAGCAGTTCTTC

V: TRBV6-1
size: NA
J: TRBJ2-7
D: TRBD2
CDR3: CASSESSGSVNEQYF
DNA: TGTGCCAGCAGTGAATCTAGCGGGAGTGTGAACGAGCAGTACTTC

V: TRBV28
size: few
J: TRBJ1-2
D: NA
CDR3: CASSLFRGAGYGYTF
DNA: TGTGCCAGCAGTTTATTCCGGGGGGCAGGGTATGGCTACACCTTC

V: TRBV18
size: NA
J: TRBJ1-2
D: TRBD1
CDR3: CASSPTGGDYGYTF
DNA: TGTGCCAGCTCACCCACAGGGGGGGACTATGGCTACACCTTC

V: TRBV7-9
size: NA
J: TRBJ2-7
D: TRBD1
CDR3: CASSLYGTAGYEQYF
DNA: TGTGCCAGCAGCTTATATGGGACAGCAGGCTACGAGCAGTACTTC

V: TRBV30
size: NA
J: TRBJ1-1
D: TRBD1
CDR3: CAGEMYRGYTEAFF
DNA: TGTGCCGGCGAGATGTACAGGGGGTATACTGAAGCTTTCTTT

V: TRBV27
size: NA
J: TRBJ2-1
D: TRBD2
CDR3: CASSLLIAGGNYNEQFF
DNA: TGTGCCAGCAGTTTATTAATAGCGGGGGGAAACTACAATGAGCAGTTCTTC

V: TRBV28
size: NA
J: TRBJ2-7
D: TRBD2
CDR3: CASSLPAQLGTSRRGYEQYF
DNA: TGTGCCAGCAGTTTGCCCGCTCAACTGGGGACTAGCCGCCGCGGCTACGAGCAGTACTTC

V: TRBV6-1
size: NA
J: TRBJ2-4
D: TRBD2
CDR3: CASSEDGLAGGPRDIQYF
DNA: TGTGCCAGCAGTGAAGATGGGCTAGCGGGGGGGCCAAGGGACATTCAGTACTTC

V: TRBV30
size: few
J: TRBJ1-6
D: NA
CDR3: CAWSWGHSPLHF
DNA: TGTGCCTGGAGTTGGGGGCATTCACCCCTCCACTTT

V: TRBV9
size: NA
J: TRBJ1-6
D: NA
CDR3: CASAVTGNDSPLHF
DNA: TGTGCCAGCGCCGTAACGGGGAACGATTCACCCCTCCACTTT

V: TRBV6-5
size: few
J: TRBJ1-2
D: TRBD1
CDR3: CASSAGTGRGYTF
DNA: TGTGCCAGCAGTGCCGGGACAGGGCGCGGCTACACCTTC

V: TRBV6-1
size: medium-sized
J: TRBJ2-3
D: TRBD2
CDR3: CASEVLAGATDTQYF
DNA: TGTGCCAGCGAAGTTCTAGCGGGAGCGACAGATACGCAGTATTTT

V: TRBV5-1
size: NA
J: TRBJ1-1
D: NA
CDR3: CASSLTGTENTEAFF
DNA: TGCGCCAGCAGCCTTACCGGGACTGAGAACACTGAAGCTTTCTTT

V: TRBV7-2
size: NA
J: TRBJ1-1
D: NA
CDR3: CASSFRFAGPEAFF
DNA: TGTGCCAGCAGCTTCAGGTTTGCAGGCCCTGAAGCTTTCTTT

V: TRBV11-2
size: NA
J: TRBJ2-7
D: TRBD1
CDR3: CASSSGQSYEQYF
DNA: TGTGCCAGCAGCTCGGGACAGTCCTACGAGCAGTACTTC

V: TRBV2
size: NA
J: TRBJ1-4
D: NA
CDR3: CASSERSSGVEKLFF
DNA: TGTGCCAGCAGTGAACGGTCCTCGGGTGTAGAAAAACTGTTTTTT

V: TRBV7-2
size: NA
J: TRBJ1-1
D: TRBD1
CDR3: CASSRRQGLTEAFF
DNA: TGTGCCAGCAGCCGAAGACAGGGGCTTACTGAAGCTTTCTTT

V: TRBV19
size: NA
J: TRBJ1-6
D: NA
CDR3: CASSIGQVNSPLHF
DNA: TGTGCCAGTAGTATAGGGCAGGTTAATTCACCCCTCCACTTT

V: TRBV6-4
size: NA
J: TRBJ2-4
D: TRBD1
CDR3: CASHQSTRTGRNIQYF
DNA: TGTGCCAGCCACCAGTCGACCCGGACAGGGCGAAACATTCAGTACTTC

V: TRBV2
size: NA
J: TRBJ2-3
D: NA
CDR3: CASSDRSADTQYF
DNA: TGTGCCAGCAGTGACCGATCGGCAGATACGCAGTATTTT

V: TRBV4-1
size: NA
J: TRBJ2-1
D: TRBD1
CDR3: CASSQAPDRAGDEQFF
DNA: TGCGCCAGCAGCCAAGCCCCCGACAGGGCGGGCGATGAGCAGTTCTTC

V: TRBV19
size: NA
J: TRBJ1-5
D: NA
CDR3: CASRRGGVDRPQHF
DNA: TGTGCCAGTAGAAGGGGAGGGGTCGATAGGCCCCAGCATTTT

V: TRBV4-3
size: NA
J: TRBJ1-6
D: TRBD1
CDR3: CASSREPGQGRYNSPLHF
DNA: TGCGCCAGCAGCCGAGAGCCGGGACAGGGGAGATATAATTCACCCCTCCACTTT

V: TRBV6-5
size: NA
J: TRBJ2-7
D: TRBD1
CDR3: CASRPGTEFHEQYF
DNA: TGTGCCAGCAGACCCGGGACAGAATTCCACGAGCAGTACTTC

V: TRBV27
size: NA
J: TRBJ2-3
D: NA
CDR3: CASSFRQATDTQYF
DNA: TGTGCCAGCAGTTTTCGCCAGGCCACAGATACGCAGTATTTT

V: TRBV28
size: NA
J: TRBJ2-1
D: NA
CDR3: CASTSSERYNEQFF
DNA: TGTGCCAGCACCTCTAGCGAACGGTACAATGAGCAGTTCTTC

V: TRBV7-9
size: NA
J: TRBJ1-6
D: NA
CDR3: CASSHIQDLSYNSPLHF
DNA: TGTGCCAGCAGCCATATACAGGACCTCTCCTATAATTCACCCCTCCACTTT

V: TRBV5-5
size: NA
J: TRBJ1-5
D: NA
CDR3: CASSPSGFNQPQHF
DNA: TGTGCCAGCAGCCCCTCAGGTTTCAATCAGCCCCAGCATTTT

V: TRBV28
size: NA
J: TRBJ2-7
D: TRBD1
CDR3: CVAGTGTYEQYF
DNA: TGTGTTGCTGGGACAGGGACCTACGAGCAGTACTTC

V: TRBV30
size: NA
J: TRBJ1-3
D: TRBD1
CDR3: CASSTGGNTIYF
DNA: TGTGCCTCCTCGACAGGGGGAAACACCATATATTTT

V: TRBV11-3
size: NA
J: TRBJ2-2
D: TRBD2
CDR3: CASSSAPGLAAGELFF
DNA: TGTGCCAGCAGCTCCGCCCCGGGACTAGCGGCCGGGGAGCTGTTTTTT

V: TRBV28
size: NA
J: TRBJ1-2
D: NA
CDR3: CASSLSSYGYTF
DNA: TGTGCCAGCAGTTTATCCAGCTATGGCTACACCTTC

V: TRBV19
size: NA
J: TRBJ2-7
D: TRBD1
CDR3: CASSIRRDRPYSYEQYF
DNA: TGTGCCAGTAGTATTCGGCGGGACAGGCCTTACTCCTACGAGCAGTACTTC

V: TRBV5-1
size: NA
J: TRBJ1-1
D: TRBD1
CDR3: CASSLITGEGTEAFF
DNA: TGCGCCAGCAGCTTGATCACAGGGGAAGGTACTGAAGCTTTCTTT

V: TRBV7-2
size: once
J: TRBJ2-3
D: NA
CDR3: CASSLGRELTDTQYF
DNA: TGTGCCAGCAGCTTAGGGCGGGAACTCACAGATACGCAGTATTTT

V: TRBV6-5
size: NA
J: TRBJ2-7
D: TRBD2
CDR3: CASSPLQGGVEQYF
DNA: TGTGCCAGCAGCCCACTCCAGGGAGGGGTCGAGCAGTACTTC

V: TRBV19
size: once
J: TRBJ1-2
D: TRBD1
CDR3: CASSPTGNYGYTF
DNA: TGTGCCAGTAGCCCGACAGGGAACTATGGCTACACCTTC

V: TRBV27
size: NA
J: TRBJ2-7
D: TRBD1
CDR3: CASRSRGYHEQYF
DNA: TGTGCCAGCAGGAGCAGGGGGTACCACGAGCAGTACTTC

V: TRBV6-5
size: NA
J: TRBJ1-3
D: NA
CDR3: CASSYGPTEDTIYF
DNA: TGTGCCAGCAGTTACGGCCCCACTGAGGACACCATATATTTT

V: TRBV5-4
size: NA
J: TRBJ2-1
D: NA
CDR3: CASSSSLSSYNEQFF
DNA: TGTGCCAGCAGTAGTTCTTTAAGCTCCTACAATGAGCAGTTCTTC

V: TRBV5-1
size: once
J: TRBJ2-7
D: TRBD1
CDR3: CASSFSSGQGSYEQYF
DNA: TGCGCCAGCAGCTTTTCATCCGGACAGGGGAGCTACGAGCAGTACTTC

V: TRBV4-1
size: NA
J: TRBJ1-6
D: TRBD1
CDR3: CASSQGDRLSNSPLHF
DNA: TGCGCCAGCAGCCAAGGGGACAGGTTGAGTAATTCACCCCTCCACTTT